This TCR beta chain is from a study of blood T cell repertoires in COVID-19. The V segment lost 5 bases and the J segment 7 bases; nucleotides outside the gene matches: 16. The CDR3 is made up of 16 amino acids. Germline CDR1 MNHEY, CDR2 SMNVEV (reference sequence). Assay: immunoSEQ multiplex PCR; the TCRdb copy retains only in-frame clones and omits some. The top ten hold 20% to 30% of the sample, which has under 150,000 clones, roughly 85% seen once. Sequencing was carried out using peripheral blood. The TCR was taken from a human donor in a cohort sampled during active COVID-19. The chain uses TRBV27 and TRBJ2-5, with TRBD2 identical over 7 bases. The CDR3 DNA reads TGTGCCAGCAGTACGGGAGGACGGGGAGCGGCCGTGACCCAGTACTTC. This sequence encodes CASSTGGRGAAVTQYF.